This T cell receptor (beta chain) originates from a study of control samples from healthy donors and cancer patients. Produced via immunoSEQ multiplex PCR; TCRdb's table is partial and in-frame only. The sample carries tens of thousands of clones, 90% to 95% recorded once. Trimming took off 1 base at V and 13 bases at J, with 7 bases between the two ends. This CDR3 contains 11 residues. CDR1 is LGHDT, CDR2 YNNKEL, per germline (reference sequence). The sequencing sample was made of blood. The clonotype originates from a woman aged 30 to 39 in good health. V usage is TRBV3-1 (or the pseudogene TRBV3-2) and J usage is TRBJ1-4, with D unresolved. CDR3 nucleotide sequence: TGTGCCAGCAGCCAAGCAGGAGGACTGTTTTTT. It specifies CASSQAGGLFF.